The 2 T cell receptor beta chains presented below share a single source sample, sequenced in a study of cytomegalovirus exposure and HLA in healthy donors. The PCR was carried out with 60 Vbeta primers and 13 Jbeta primers. TCRdb keeps only in-frame clones here, not all; method: immunoSEQ multiplex PCR. The table lists approximately 200,000 clones, roughly 79% of them singletons. Sequenced material: PBMCs. The receptors were gathered from a young man in good health and CMV-seronegative.

V usage is TRBV5-1 and J usage is TRBJ1-1; D is possibly TRBD1 (6 bases). The germline V gene encodes CDR1 SGHRS and CDR2 YFSETQ. The CDR3 runs 14 residues. With 0 bases removed from V and 7 bases from J, the gap between germline ends came to 13 bases. DNA for the CDR3: TGCGCCAGCAGCTTGGTAATGGCAGGGGTTGAAGCTTTCTTT. It is translated as CASSLVMAGVEAFF.

The V call is TRBV19, the J call TRBJ2-7; 9 bases are shared with TRBD2. The V gene end was trimmed by 5 bases and the J gene end by 7 bases; junction bases not matched to a gene: 12. This CDR3 region has 15 residues. Germline V gives CDR1 LNHDA, CDR2 SQIVND (reference sequence). The CDR3 bases are TGTGCCAGTAGTCGACTAGCGGCTAACCCGAGGGAGCAGTACTTC. This encodes CASSRLAANPREQYF.